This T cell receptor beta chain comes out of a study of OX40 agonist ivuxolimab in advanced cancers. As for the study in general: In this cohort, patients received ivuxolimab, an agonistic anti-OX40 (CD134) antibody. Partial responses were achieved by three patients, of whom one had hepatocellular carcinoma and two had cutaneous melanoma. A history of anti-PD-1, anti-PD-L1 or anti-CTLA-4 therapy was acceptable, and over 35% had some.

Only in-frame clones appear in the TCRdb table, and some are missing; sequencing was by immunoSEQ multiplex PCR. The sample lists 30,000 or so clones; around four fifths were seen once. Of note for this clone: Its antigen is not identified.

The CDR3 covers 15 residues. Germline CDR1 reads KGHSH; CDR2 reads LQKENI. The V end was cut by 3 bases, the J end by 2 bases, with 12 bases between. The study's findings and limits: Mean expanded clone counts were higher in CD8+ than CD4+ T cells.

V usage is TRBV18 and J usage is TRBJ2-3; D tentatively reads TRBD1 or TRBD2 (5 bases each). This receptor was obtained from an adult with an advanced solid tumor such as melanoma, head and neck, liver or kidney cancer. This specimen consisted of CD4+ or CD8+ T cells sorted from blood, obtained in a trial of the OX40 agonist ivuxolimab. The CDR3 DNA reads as TGTGCCAGCTCACCGCAGGGAGCCCCCACAGATACGCAGTATTTT. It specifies CASSPQGAPTDTQYF. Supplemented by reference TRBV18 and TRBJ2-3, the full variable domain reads NAGVMQNPRHLVRRRGQEARLRCSPMKGHSHVYWYRQLPEEGLKFMVYLQKENIIDESGMPKERFSAEFPKEGPSILRIQQVVRGDSAAYFCASSPQGAPTDTQYFGPGTRLTVL.